This entry describes one T cell receptor (beta chain). The antigen remains unidentified. Using immunoSEQ multiplex PCR, the repertoire was profiled, and TCRdb retains in-frame clones only, with some absent. Among tens of thousands of clones listed, 75% to 90% were seen once. The sample comes from a study of lymphopenia after photon versus proton radiotherapy. The study, taken as a whole, reports: Under photons, naive T cells and diversity fell while effector/memory populations rose.

Sequencing used peripheral blood, obtained from a patient treated with proton-based radiotherapy. This receptor was obtained from a woman aged 70 to 79 with pancreatic cancer. Some clones in this sample may be carry-over from other donors' samples.

CDR3 in amino acids: CASSIGQIYTEAFF. CDR3 DNA sequence: TGTGCCAGTAGTATTGGACAGATATACACTGAAGCTTTCTTT. The V gene is TRBV19, the J gene TRBJ1-1, with D possibly matching TRBD1 (6 bases). CDR1 is LNHDA, CDR2 SQIVND, per germline (reference sequence). The CDR3 consists of 14 residues. The V and J ends lost 3 bases and 3 bases respectively, with 11 bases between them.